These 12 T cell receptor beta chains share one sample of origin, sequenced in a study of siplizumab effects on memory and regulatory T cells. Data came from immunoSEQ multiplex PCR; TCRdb stores just in-frame clones and leaves some out. The sample comprises some 96,000 clones, approximately 91% of which are singletons, and approximately 0.15% rests with the top ten. The sample consisted of CD4+ T cells sorted from blood. The receptors come from a human donor in good health.

The chain couples TRBV6-1 to TRBJ1-5; D gene uncertain. Germline assignment: CDR1 MNHNS and CDR2 SASEGT. V was pared by 7 bases and J by 0 bases, with 10 bases between. CDR3 length: 14 amino acids. In DNA, the CDR3 is TGTGCCAGCAATAACAAAAATAGCAATCAGCCCCAGCATTTT. It translates to CASNNKNSNQPQHF.

J is TRBJ1-1 and V is TRBV4-1; D is unclear. V lost 0 bases, J lost 5 bases, and 16 bases lay in between. Germline CDR1 MGHRA, CDR2 YSYEKL. There are 16 residues in the CDR3. CDR3 residues: CASSQDYSQWWTEAFF. CDR3 in DNA: TGCGCCAGCAGCCAAGATTATTCACAGTGGTGGACTGAAGCTTTCTTT.

J is TRBJ1-1 and V is TRBV5-1, with a tentative D call TRBD1 (5 bases). Germline V gene lookup returns CDR1 SGHRS and CDR2 YFSETQ. V lost 0 bases and J 3 bases, leaving 6 bases between the germline ends. CDR3 length equals 13 residues. The CDR3 nucleotides read TGCGCCAGCAGCTTGGCCAGGGACACTGAAGCTTTCTTT. It codes for CASSLARDTEAFF.

V and J are TRBV6-5 and TRBJ1-6; D perhaps matches TRBD1 (6 bases). CDR3 length: 12 amino acids. Germline lookup yields CDR1 MNHEY and CDR2 SVGAGI. Trimming removed 6 bases from V and 7 bases from J, with 7 bases in between. The CDR3 spells CASRQGNSPLHF. CDR3 bases: TGTGCCAGCAGACAGGGAAATTCACCCCTCCACTTT.

To note about this clone: The identical CDR3 is also encoded by other nucleotide sequences in the sample. The V call is TRBV2, the J call TRBJ2-5; 13 nucleotides line up with TRBD2. Germline V gene data show CDR1 as SNHLY and CDR2 as FYNNEI. The CDR3 spans 17 residues. J was trimmed by 5 bases and V by 4 bases; bases with no gene match: 10. The DNA for the CDR3 is TGTGCCAGCAGTGCGACTAGCGGGGGGCGGGGTCAGGAGACCCAGTACTTC. Protein product: CASSATSGGRGQETQYF.

The chain has TRBV11-2 and TRBJ2-1, with TRBD2 matching 9 bases. CDR1 and CDR2 (germline): SGHAT, FQNNGV. The CDR3 consists of 15 residues. Germline trimming cut 1 base from V and 7 bases from J; bases unmatched to any gene: 5. The DNA for the CDR3 is TGTGCCAGCAGCTTAGGCGGGGGGGCCTTAAATGAGCAGTTCTTC. This translates into CASSLGGGALNEQFF.

A single count supports this clone. The V and J genes are TRBV5-4 and TRBJ1-4, with no clear D. Germline lookup yields CDR1 SGHNT and CDR2 YYREEE (reference sequence). The length of the CDR3 is 12 residues. The V and J ends lost 4 bases and 5 bases respectively, with 6 bases between them. CDR3 region: CASSPENEKLFF. The CDR3 DNA reads as TGTGCCAGCAGCCCCGAAAATGAAAAACTGTTTTTT. The variable domain in full, with the rest retrieved from reference TRBV5-4 and TRBJ1-4, is ETGVTQSPTHLIKTRGQQVTLRCSSQSGHNTVSWYQQALGQGPQFIFQYYREEENGRGNFPPRFSGLQFPNYSSELNVNALELDDSALYLCASSPENEKLFFGSGTQLSVL.

The V gene is TRBV4-1, the J gene TRBJ1-1; 7 bases are shared with TRBD1. Germline trimming cut 5 bases from V and 2 bases from J; bases unmatched to any gene: 11. The CDR3 runs to 16 residues. In germline, CDR1 is MGHRA, CDR2 YSYEKL. CDR3 DNA sequence: TGCGCCAGCAGCTCCATTACGACAGGGCCTAACACTGAAGCTTTCTTT. Amino acid sequence: CASSSITTGPNTEAFF.

This clone was counted between two and nine times. DNA for the CDR3: TGTGCCAGCTCACCAAAGGAGACAGGGCAGGTCTATGGCTACACCTTC. Encoded protein: CASSPKETGQVYGYTF. The chain carries TRBV18 and TRBJ1-2; 7 bases agree with TRBD1. Germline V gene lookup returns CDR1 KGHSH and CDR2 LQKENI. CDR3 length: 16 amino acids. With 2 bases clipped from V and 4 bases from J, the junction kept 10 bases outside the gene matches.

The rearrangement joins TRBV5-1 to TRBJ2-2; D remains unclear. Between the trimmed V and J ends, which lost 7 bases and 7 bases, there was a span of 20 bases. This CDR3 has 15 amino acids. CDR1 is SGHRS and CDR2 is YFSETQ in the germline V gene. CDR3 residues: CASGPLQTSSGELFF. The DNA of the CDR3 is TGCGCCAGCGGGCCCTTACAGACATCTAGCGGGGAGCTGTTTTTT.

The chain is built from TRBV5-4 and TRBJ2-5, with 9 bases aligning to TRBD2. In germline, CDR1 is SGHNT, CDR2 YYREEE (reference sequence). This CDR3 is built from 15 residues. V trimming: 6 bases; J trimming: 1 base; junction bases outside the gene matches: 7. The CDR3 sequence: CASTPAGGPQETQYF. CDR3 DNA sequence: TGTGCCAGCACCCCAGCGGGGGGCCCCCAAGAGACCCAGTACTTC.

CDR3 residues: CATKADGGLYEQYF. The CDR3, as DNA: TGTGCCACCAAGGCAGACGGGGGCCTATACGAGCAGTACTTC. The chain couples TRBV7-2 to TRBJ2-7; D tentatively reads TRBD1 or TRBD2 (6 bases each). The germline CDR1 and CDR2 sequences are SGHTA and FQGNSA. The CDR3 runs 14 residues. Between the trimmed V and J ends, which lost 10 bases and 4 bases, there was a span of 20 bases. Complete variable domain (other parts from reference TRBV7-2 and TRBJ2-7): GAGVSQSPSNKVTEKGKDVELRCDPISGHTALYWYRQSLGQGLEFLIYFQGNSAPDKSGLPSDRFSAERTGGSVSTLTIQRTQQEDSAVYLCATKADGGLYEQYFGPGTRLTVT.